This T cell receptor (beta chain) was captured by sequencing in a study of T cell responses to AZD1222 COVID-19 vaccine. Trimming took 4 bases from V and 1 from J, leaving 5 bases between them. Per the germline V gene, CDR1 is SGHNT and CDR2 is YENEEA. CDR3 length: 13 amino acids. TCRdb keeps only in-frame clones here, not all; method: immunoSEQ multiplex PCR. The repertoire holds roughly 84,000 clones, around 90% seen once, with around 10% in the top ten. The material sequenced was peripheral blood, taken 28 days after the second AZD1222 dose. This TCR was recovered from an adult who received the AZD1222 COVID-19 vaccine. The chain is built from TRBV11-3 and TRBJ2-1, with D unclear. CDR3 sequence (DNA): TGTGCCAGCAGCTCCCGATCCTACAATGAGCAGTTCTTC. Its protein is CASSSRSYNEQFF.